Presented here are 2 T cell receptor beta chains from one specimen sequenced in a study of cytomegalovirus exposure and HLA in healthy donors. PCR was performed using 60 Vbeta and 13 Jbeta primers. The data were produced by immunoSEQ multiplex PCR, yet TCRdb's version contains in-frame clones alone and is incomplete. The ten top clones account for 0.75% to 1%, within a sample of around 140,000 clones. The sequencing input was PBMCs. These receptors came from a male donor in good health and CMV-seronegative.

The chain employs TRBV30 and TRBJ1-1, with a tentative D call TRBD1 (5 bases). The V and J ends lost 3 bases and 5 bases respectively, with 19 bases between them. Germline V gene sequence: CDR1 GTSNPN, CDR2 SVGIG (reference sequence). CDR3 size: 15 residues. CDR3 in DNA: TGTGCCTGGAGCTACCCAAGCGCAGGGCGGACTGAAGCTTTCTTT. Its translation is CAWSYPSAGRTEAFF.

V and J are TRBV9 and TRBJ2-7; a possible D gene is TRBD1 (6 bases). This CDR3 has 14 residues. V lost 0 bases, J lost 4 bases, and 11 bases lay in between. Germline V gene data show CDR1 as SGDLS and CDR2 as YYNGEE. CDR3 sequence reads: CASSVALGQYEQYF. CDR3 DNA: TGTGCCAGCAGCGTAGCCCTTGGACAGTACGAGCAGTACTTC.